Following are 27 T cell receptor beta chains from one sample sequenced in a study of response to subunit inactivated influenza vaccine. One entry per CDR3 protein, called by TCRdb with MiXCR from the RT-PCR reads. This table holds more than 450,000 distinct CDR3 sequences, approximately 10% found once. This same sample was also taken into another study, of T cells expressing NK-cell markers. From that study: Synthesis of TCR beta cDNA relied on 5'RACE template switching carrying UMIs.

This sample comprised PBMCs from blood, obtained on the day of vaccination. These TCRs come from a man between 50 and 59 years old who received an inactivated influenza vaccine.

The rearrangement uses TRBV29-1 and TRBJ1-1; weak D call: TRBD1 (5 bases). CDR3 length: 13 residues. V was pared by 7 bases and J by 0 bases, with 12 bases between. Per the germline V gene, CDR1 is SQVTM and CDR2 is ANQGSEA. The CDR3 DNA is TGCAGCGCCTACCGGGGACTGAACACTGAAGCTTTCTTT. It codes for CSAYRGLNTEAFF.

This clonotype has ten or more counts. The V and J genes are TRBV6-2 or TRBV6-3 and TRBJ2-1; D is ambiguous. Germline CDR1 is MNHEY and CDR2 is SVGEGT. Trimming left V 6 bases short and J 0 bases short, with 15 bases between. CDR3 length: 16 amino acids. For the CDR3, the DNA is TGTGCCAGCAGCCACCGATCTACCCTCTCCTACAATGAGCAGTTCTTC. Amino acids: CASSHRSTLSYNEQFF.

The chain recombines TRBV24-1 with TRBJ2-1, with 8 nucleotides matching TRBD1. The V and J ends lost 4 bases and 7 bases, in that order; junction bases with no gene match: 8. CDR3 length equals 15 residues. Germline CDR1 reads KGHDR; CDR2 reads SFDVKD. CDR3 sequence reads: CATSEQTGVGNEQFF. The CDR3 DNA reads as TGTGCCACCAGTGAGCAGACAGGGGTAGGAAATGAGCAGTTCTTC.

Ten or more counts support this clonotype. The rearrangement links TRBV20-1 to TRBJ1-2, with D unresolved. CDR1 DFQATT and CDR2 SNEGSKA come from the germline V gene (reference sequence). V lost 0 bases and J lost 3, with 8 bases in between. This CDR3 region has 13 residues. The CDR3 DNA sequence: TGCAGTGCTAGAGATTCCCGGGACTATGGCTACACCTTC. Amino acids: CSARDSRDYGYTF.

This clonotype has just a few counts. This rearrangement joins TRBV11-1 to TRBJ2-6, with 9 bases matching TRBD1. There are 18 residues in the CDR3. J was trimmed by 0 bases and V by 5 bases; bases with no gene match: 8. Germline lookup yields CDR1 SGHAT and CDR2 FQDESV (reference sequence). The CDR3 reads CASSTWTGASSGANVLTF. As DNA, the CDR3 is TGTGCCAGCAGCACCTGGACAGGGGCCTCCTCTGGGGCCAACGTCCTGACTTTC.

This clonotype was detected only a few times. The chain links TRBV3-1 to TRBJ2-7; D is possibly TRBD2 (6 bases). The V end was cut by 1 base, the J end by 2 bases, with 12 bases between. Looked up from germline, CDR1 is LGHDT and CDR2 is YNNKEL (reference sequence). The length of the CDR3 is 15 residues. The CDR3 DNA sequence: TGTGCCAGCAGCCAAGTCGCGGAGGGGCCCTACGAGCAGTACTTC. It specifies CASSQVAEGPYEQYF.

This clonotype appeared many times. The rearrangement joins TRBV12-3 or TRBV12-4 to TRBJ2-7; weak D call: TRBD1 (6 bases). The V end lost 6 bases, the J end lost 3 bases, and 12 bases lay between the germline ends. CDR3 length: 13 amino acids. This CDR3 is CASSSGQIYEQYF. CDR3 in DNA: TGTGCCAGCAGCTCAGGACAGATCTACGAGCAGTACTTC.

V and J are TRBV19 and TRBJ2-3, with TRBD1 identical over 7 bases. Germline V gene lookup returns CDR1 LNHDA and CDR2 SQIVND (reference sequence). The CDR3 spans 15 residues. J gave up 5 bases and V 6 bases, and 11 bases lay outside the gene matches. CDR3: CASSESRGLLDTQYF. In DNA form, the CDR3 reads TGTGCCAGTAGCGAGAGTAGGGGGCTGTTAGATACGCAGTATTTT.

The sample holds a few counts of this clonotype. The CDR3 sequence is CASSFRRELYNEQFF. CDR3 in DNA: TGTGCCAGCAGTTTTCGGCGGGAGCTGTACAATGAGCAGTTCTTC. This chain links TRBV28 with TRBJ2-1, with 7 bases matching TRBD2. The CDR3 totals 15 residues. The junction had 6 bases not matched to a gene; V was cut back by 3 bases and J by 4 bases. Germline V gives CDR1 MDHEN, CDR2 SYDVKM.

The genes are TRBV28 and TRBJ2-5; 13 nucleotides match TRBD2. The V gene end was trimmed by 3 bases and the J gene end by 2 bases; junction bases not matched to a gene: 12. This CDR3 spans 19 amino acids. Germline lookup yields CDR1 MDHEN and CDR2 SYDVKM. The CDR3 sequence: CASSLFTGTSGMEQETQYF. CDR3 nucleotide sequence: TGTGCCAGCAGTTTGTTTACCGGGACTAGCGGGATGGAGCAAGAGACCCAGTACTTC.

This clonotype was seen a handful of times. V gene TRBV10-3 combines with J gene TRBJ2-5; TRBD2 matches 8 bases. With V trimmed by 0 bases and J by 4 bases, 7 bases remained unmatched. Germline CDR1 is ENHRY and CDR2 is SYGVKD. There are 16 residues in the CDR3. CDR3 nucleotide sequence: TGTGCCATCAGTGAGTCGTATCTGACTAGCGTAGAGACCCAGTACTTC. Translating it yields CAISESYLTSVETQYF.

The V gene is TRBV20-1, the J gene TRBJ2-7, with 9 positions matching TRBD1. The CDR3 sequence is 16 residues long. With 1 base clipped from V and 6 bases from J, the junction kept 13 bases outside the gene matches. CDR1 and CDR2 (germline): DFQATT, SNEGSKA (reference sequence). CDR3 sequence reads: CSARGPGTGPFCEQYF. The CDR3 DNA follows: TGCAGTGCTAGAGGCCCTGGGACAGGGCCCTTCTGCGAGCAGTACTTC.

This clonotype turned up a few times. The rearrangement uses TRBV9 and TRBJ1-4; D ambiguous. The CDR3 loop spans 13 amino acids. V lost 0 bases to trimming and J lost 5 bases, with 5 bases between them. CDR1 is SGDLS and CDR2 is YYNGEE in the germline V gene. The DNA for the CDR3 is TGTGCCAGCAGCGTAGGGTTAAATGAAAAACTGTTTTTT. Its translation: CASSVGLNEKLFF.

V usage is TRBV4-2 and J usage is TRBJ2-1; D remains unclear. Trimming took 0 bases from V and 5 from J, leaving 8 bases between them. The CDR3 sequence is 14 residues long. Looked up from germline, CDR1 is LGHNA and CDR2 is YNFKEQ. CDR3 in amino acids: CASSQDLTNNEQFF. The CDR3 DNA is TGTGCCAGCAGCCAAGATCTCACCAACAATGAGCAGTTCTTC.

The chain is built from TRBV7-3 and TRBJ2-2; D not certain. Per germline, CDR1 SGHTA and CDR2 FQGTGA. This CDR3 is 14 amino acids long. V shed 4 bases and J shed 5 bases, with 11 bases lying between them. CDR3 nucleotide sequence: TGTGCCAGCAGCTCTCAAGGAATTACCGGGGAGCTGTTTTTT. This encodes CASSSQGITGELFF.

This clonotype was detected ten times or more. This CDR3 is CASSLGLDRVSGANVLTF. The CDR3 DNA follows: TGTGCCAGCAGCTTAGGATTGGACAGGGTGTCCGGGGCCAACGTCCTGACTTTC. The chain combines TRBV11-1 with TRBJ2-6; 8 bases fit TRBD1. Per germline, CDR1 SGHAT and CDR2 FQDESV (reference sequence). The CDR3 contains 18 residues. The V gene end was trimmed by 1 base and the J gene end by 4 bases; junction bases not matched to a gene: 9.

This clonotype has a count of ten or more. V usage is TRBV7-9 and J usage is TRBJ2-3, with a possible D match to TRBD1 (6 bases). The germline CDR1 and CDR2 sequences are SEHNR and FQNEAQ (reference sequence). The ends were cut back, 5 bases at V and 1 base at J, with 13 bases in the middle. The CDR3 is 15 amino acids. CDR3 in amino acids: CASSLRGARTDTQYF. For the CDR3, the DNA is TGTGCCAGCAGCCTCAGGGGAGCTCGCACAGATACGCAGTATTTT.

This clonotype was detected a few times. The J gene is TRBJ2-3, the V gene TRBV15; no definite D call. V lost 0 bases and J lost 2, with 12 bases in between. CDR3 length equals 16 residues. Germline V gene sequence: CDR1 LNHNV, CDR2 YYDKDF (reference sequence). The CDR3 DNA follows: TGTGCCACCAGCAGAGAGATCCTCGGTGCCACAGATACGCAGTATTTT. Protein sequence: CATSREILGATDTQYF.

This clonotype was seen many times. The J gene is TRBJ2-2, the V gene TRBV12-3 or TRBV12-4, with D hard to call. There are 15 residues in the CDR3. The V end lost 11 bases, the J end lost 2 bases, and 18 bases lay between the germline ends. In DNA form, the CDR3 reads TGTGCCTCCCAGACTTTAGGGCTAAACACCGGGGAGCTGTTTTTT. Encoded protein: CASQTLGLNTGELFF.

The rearrangement joins TRBV20-1 to TRBJ2-3; 7 bases fit TRBD2. The germline V gene encodes CDR1 DFQATT and CDR2 SNEGSKA (reference sequence). J gave up 7 bases and V 8 bases, and 9 bases lay outside the gene matches. The CDR3 covers 12 residues. CDR3 DNA: TGCAGTCCCTTCTCGGGAGGAAATACGCAGTATTTT. Translation: CSPFSGGNTQYF.

The chain links TRBV14 to TRBJ2-5; tentatively, D is TRBD1 or TRBD2 (6 bases each). Trimming pared 4 bases from V and 5 bases from J, leaving 14 bases between. This CDR3 has 14 amino acids. CDR1 is SGHDN and CDR2 is FVKESK in the germline V gene. CDR3 residues: CASSRIGGRETQYF. Here the CDR3 DNA reads TGTGCCAGCAGCCGTATCGGGGGCAGGGAGACCCAGTACTTC. Using reference TRBV14 and TRBJ2-5 for the parts outside the CDR3, the full variable domain is EAGVTQFPSHSVIEKGQTVTLRCDPISGHDNLYWYRRVMGKEIKFLLHFVKESKQDESGMPNNRFLAERTGGTYSTLKVQPAELEDSGVYFCASSRIGGRETQYFGPGTRLLVL.

The chain combines TRBV29-1 with TRBJ2-3; D gene uncertain. Trimming pared 7 bases from V and 0 bases from J, leaving 8 bases between. Germline CDR1 reads SQVTM; CDR2 reads ANQGSEA. The length of the CDR3 is 12 residues. This CDR3 reads CSAITSTDTQYF. The CDR3 nucleotides read TGCAGCGCCATTACTAGCACAGATACGCAGTATTTT.

This chain links TRBV5-1 with TRBJ1-1; unclear D gene. The CDR3 has 14 amino acids. Looked up from germline, CDR1 is SGHRS and CDR2 is YFSETQ. With 0 bases removed from V and 2 bases from J, the gap between germline ends came to 8 bases. The CDR3 DNA sequence: TGCGCCAGCAGCTTGGATTCGATTAACACTGAAGCTTTCTTT. Its translation is CASSLDSINTEAFF. Supplemented by reference TRBV5-1 and TRBJ1-1, the full variable domain reads KAGVTQTPRYLIKTRGQQVTLSCSPISGHRSVSWYQQTPGQGLQFLFEYFSETQRNKGNFPGRFSGRQFSNSRSEMNVSTLELGDSALYLCASSLDSINTEAFFGQGTRLTVV.

The chain is built from TRBV18 and TRBJ2-3; 8 nucleotides line up with TRBD1. The length of the CDR3 is 16 residues. In germline, CDR1 is KGHSH, CDR2 LQKENI. J lost 3 bases, V lost 3 bases, and 8 bases had no gene match. This CDR3 reads CASSPEDRALTDTQYF. The CDR3, as DNA: TGTGCCAGCTCACCCGAGGACAGGGCCTTGACAGATACGCAGTATTTT.

The sample holds a few counts of this clonotype. The chain employs TRBV12-3 or TRBV12-4 and TRBJ1-2; D is unresolved. The CDR3 totals 14 residues. V was pared by 6 bases and J by 0 bases, with 11 bases between. Here the CDR3 DNA reads TGTGCCAGCAGCCGAACCGGGCCTAACTATGGCTACACCTTC. Translating gives CASSRTGPNYGYTF.

The sample holds many counts of this clonotype. This chain connects TRBV7-9 to TRBJ2-1; perhaps D is TRBD1 or TRBD2 (5 bases each). The V gene lost 2 bases and the J gene lost 10 bases, with 15 bases spanning the gap. The CDR3 extends over 14 amino acids. Germline V gives CDR1 SEHNR, CDR2 FQNEAQ (reference sequence). The CDR3 DNA sequence: TGTGCCAGCAGCTTATTGGTAAGGGACCACGAGCAGTTCTTC. It encodes CASSLLVRDHEQFF.

The chain recombines TRBV6-2 or TRBV6-3 with TRBJ2-7; D assignment may be TRBD1 or TRBD2 (5 bases each). Germline V gene lookup returns CDR1 MNHEY and CDR2 SVGEGT. V gave up 8 bases and J gave up 3 bases, with 17 bases separating them. CDR3 length equals 14 residues. CDR3: CASLSWGKLYEQYF. The CDR3 region has the DNA TGTGCCAGCCTCTCGTGGGGGAAGCTCTACGAGCAGTACTTC.